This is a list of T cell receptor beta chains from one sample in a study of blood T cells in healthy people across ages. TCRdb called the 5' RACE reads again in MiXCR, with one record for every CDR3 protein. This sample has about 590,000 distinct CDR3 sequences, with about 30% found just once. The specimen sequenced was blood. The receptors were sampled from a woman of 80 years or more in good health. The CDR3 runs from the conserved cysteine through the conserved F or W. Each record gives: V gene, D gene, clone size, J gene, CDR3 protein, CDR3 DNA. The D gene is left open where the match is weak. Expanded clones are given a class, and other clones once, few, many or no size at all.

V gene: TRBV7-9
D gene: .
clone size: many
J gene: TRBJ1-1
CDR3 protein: CASSLREENTEAFF
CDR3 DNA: TGTGCCAGCAGCTTACGTGAGGAGAACACTGAAGCTTTCTTT

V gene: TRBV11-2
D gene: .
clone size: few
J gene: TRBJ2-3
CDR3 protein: CASSTPGTVTDTQYF
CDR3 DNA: TGTGCCAGCAGCACGCCCGGGACGGTGACAGATACGCAGTATTTT

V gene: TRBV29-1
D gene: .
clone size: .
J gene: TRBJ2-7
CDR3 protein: CSVEVGLAYEQYF
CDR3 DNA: TGCAGCGTTGAGGTGGGGCTCGCCTACGAGCAGTACTTC

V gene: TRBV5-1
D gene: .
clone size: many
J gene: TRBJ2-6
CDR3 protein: CASSQTTSGANVLTF
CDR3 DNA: TGCGCCAGCAGCCAAACTACCTCTGGGGCCAACGTCCTGACTTTC

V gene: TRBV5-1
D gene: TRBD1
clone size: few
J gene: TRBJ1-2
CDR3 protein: CASSLGQDGLGYTF
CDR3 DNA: TGCGCCAGCAGCCTCGGACAGGACGGATTAGGCTACACCTTC

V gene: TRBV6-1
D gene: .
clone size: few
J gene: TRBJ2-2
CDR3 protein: CASSELRHQNTGELFF
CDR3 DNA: TGTGCCAGCAGTGAATTGCGACACCAGAACACCGGGGAGCTGTTTTTT

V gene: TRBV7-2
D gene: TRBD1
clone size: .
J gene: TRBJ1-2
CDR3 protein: CASSLAGTGVWGCTF
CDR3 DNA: TGTGCCAGCAGCTTAGCCGGGACAGGGGTTTGGGGCTGCACCTTC

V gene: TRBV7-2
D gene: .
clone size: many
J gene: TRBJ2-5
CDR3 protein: CASSLGGMRGGETQYF
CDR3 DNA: TGTGCCAGCAGCTTAGGGGGCATGCGGGGTGGAGAGACCCAGTACTTC

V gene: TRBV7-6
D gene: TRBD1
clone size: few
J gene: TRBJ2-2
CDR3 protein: CAATGGTGELFF
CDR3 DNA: TGTGCCGCAACAGGGGGCACCGGGGAGCTGTTTTTT

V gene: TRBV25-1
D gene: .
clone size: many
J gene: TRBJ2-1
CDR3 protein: CASSDPAGTPGEQFF
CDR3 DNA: TGTGCCAGCAGTGACCCAGCGGGGACACCGGGGGAGCAGTTCTTC

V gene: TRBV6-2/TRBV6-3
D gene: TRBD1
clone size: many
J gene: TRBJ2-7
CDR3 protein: CASSPISGTAYTYEQYF
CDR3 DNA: TGTGCCAGCAGTCCCATTTCCGGGACAGCCTATACCTACGAGCAGTACTTC

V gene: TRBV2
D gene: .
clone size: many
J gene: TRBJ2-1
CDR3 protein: CASSASYHNEQFF
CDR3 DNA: TGTGCCAGCAGTGCGTCGTACCACAATGAGCAGTTCTTC

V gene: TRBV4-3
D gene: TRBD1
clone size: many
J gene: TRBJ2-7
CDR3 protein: CASSQKAWDGTGIYEQYF
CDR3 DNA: TGCGCCAGCAGCCAAAAAGCTTGGGACGGGACAGGCATCTACGAGCAGTACTTC

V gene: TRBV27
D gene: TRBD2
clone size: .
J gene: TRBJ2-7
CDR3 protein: CASSQWGLAEPSSSYEQYF
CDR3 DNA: TGTGCCAGCAGTCAGTGGGGACTAGCGGAACCCTCTTCATCCTACGAGCAGTACTTC

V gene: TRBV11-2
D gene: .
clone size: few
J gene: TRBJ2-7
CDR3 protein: CASSAMGRGHYNEQYF
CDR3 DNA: TGTGCCAGCAGCGCAATGGGGAGGGGGCACTACAATGAGCAGTACTTC

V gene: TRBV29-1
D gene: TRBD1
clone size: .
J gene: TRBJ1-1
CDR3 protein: CSVVPQGASTEAFF
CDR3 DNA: TGCAGCGTTGTACCTCAGGGGGCGAGCACTGAAGCTTTCTTT

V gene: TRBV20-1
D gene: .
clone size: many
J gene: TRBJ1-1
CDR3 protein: CSARLNTEAFF
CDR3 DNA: TGCAGTGCTAGACTGAACACTGAAGCTTTCTTT